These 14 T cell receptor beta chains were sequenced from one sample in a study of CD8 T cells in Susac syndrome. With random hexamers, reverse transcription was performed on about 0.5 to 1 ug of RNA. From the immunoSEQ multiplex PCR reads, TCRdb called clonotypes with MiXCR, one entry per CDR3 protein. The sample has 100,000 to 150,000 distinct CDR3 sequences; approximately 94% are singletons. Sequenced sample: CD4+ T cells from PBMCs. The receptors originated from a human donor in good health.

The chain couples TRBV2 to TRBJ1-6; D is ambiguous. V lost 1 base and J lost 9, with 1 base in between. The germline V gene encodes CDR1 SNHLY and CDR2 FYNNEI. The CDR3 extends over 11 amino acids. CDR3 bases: TGTGCCAGCAGTGAAGTTTCACCCCTCCACTTT. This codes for CASSEVSPLHF.

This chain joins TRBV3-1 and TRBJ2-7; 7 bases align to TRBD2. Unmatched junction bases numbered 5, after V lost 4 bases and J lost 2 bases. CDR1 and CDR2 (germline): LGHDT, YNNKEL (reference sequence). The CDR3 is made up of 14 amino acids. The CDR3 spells CASSRSGAPYEQYF. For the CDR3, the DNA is TGTGCCAGCAGCCGAAGCGGGGCCCCCTACGAGCAGTACTTC.

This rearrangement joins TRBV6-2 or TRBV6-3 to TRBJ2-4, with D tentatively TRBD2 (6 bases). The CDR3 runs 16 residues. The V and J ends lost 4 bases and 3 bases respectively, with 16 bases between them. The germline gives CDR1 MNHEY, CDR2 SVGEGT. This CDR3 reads CASSSLDWGGKNIQYF. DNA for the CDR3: TGTGCCAGCAGTTCCCTGGACTGGGGAGGCAAAAACATTCAGTACTTC.

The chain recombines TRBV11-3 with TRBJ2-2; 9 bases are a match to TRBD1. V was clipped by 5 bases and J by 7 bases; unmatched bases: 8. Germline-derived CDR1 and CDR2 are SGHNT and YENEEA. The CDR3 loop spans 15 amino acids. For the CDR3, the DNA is TGTGCCAGCAGCCCTGGACAGGGGTTTAGCGGGGAGCTGTTTTTT. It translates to CASSPGQGFSGELFF.

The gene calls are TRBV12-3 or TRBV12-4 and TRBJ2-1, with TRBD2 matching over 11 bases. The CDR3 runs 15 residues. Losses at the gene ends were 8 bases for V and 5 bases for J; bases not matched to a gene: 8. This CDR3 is CASATSGSNHNEQFF. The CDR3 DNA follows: TGTGCCAGCGCAACTAGCGGGAGTAATCACAATGAGCAGTTCTTC.

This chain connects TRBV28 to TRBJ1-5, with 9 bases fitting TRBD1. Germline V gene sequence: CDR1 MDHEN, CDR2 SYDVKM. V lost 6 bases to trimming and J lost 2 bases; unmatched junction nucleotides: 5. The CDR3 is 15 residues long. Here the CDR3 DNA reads TGTGCCAGCAGCTCGACAGGGGGTGGCAATCAGCCCCAGCATTTT. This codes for CASSSTGGGNQPQHF.

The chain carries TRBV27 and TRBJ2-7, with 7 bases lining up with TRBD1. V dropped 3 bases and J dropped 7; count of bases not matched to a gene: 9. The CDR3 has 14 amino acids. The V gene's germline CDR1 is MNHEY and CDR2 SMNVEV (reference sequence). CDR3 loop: CASSFDKGAREQYF. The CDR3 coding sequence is TGTGCCAGCAGTTTTGATAAGGGGGCGAGGGAGCAGTACTTC.

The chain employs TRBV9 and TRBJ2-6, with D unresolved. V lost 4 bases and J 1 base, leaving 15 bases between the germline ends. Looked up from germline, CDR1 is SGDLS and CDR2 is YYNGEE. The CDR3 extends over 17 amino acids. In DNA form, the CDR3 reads TGTGCCAGCAGCCCGAGCAGTCAGCGATCTGGGGCCAACGTCCTGACTTTC. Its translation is CASSPSSQRSGANVLTF.

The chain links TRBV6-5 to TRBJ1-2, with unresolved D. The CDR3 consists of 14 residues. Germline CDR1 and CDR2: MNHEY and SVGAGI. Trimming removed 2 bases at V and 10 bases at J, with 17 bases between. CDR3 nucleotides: TGTGCCAGCAGTTACGGGGTCCCCGGGTCCCCCTACACCTTC. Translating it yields CASSYGVPGSPYTF.

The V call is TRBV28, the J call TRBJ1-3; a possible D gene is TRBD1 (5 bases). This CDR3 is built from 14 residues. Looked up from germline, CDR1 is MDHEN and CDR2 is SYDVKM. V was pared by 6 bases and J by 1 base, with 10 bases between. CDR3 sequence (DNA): TGTGCCAGCAGGGGGGAGTTTTCTGGAAACACCATATATTTT. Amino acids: CASRGEFSGNTIYF.

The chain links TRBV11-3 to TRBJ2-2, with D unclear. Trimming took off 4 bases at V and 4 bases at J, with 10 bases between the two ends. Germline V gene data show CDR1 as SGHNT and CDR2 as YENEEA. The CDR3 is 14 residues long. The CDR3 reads CASSYLSSTGELFF. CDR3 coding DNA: TGTGCCAGCAGCTACCTCTCCTCCACCGGGGAGCTGTTTTTT.

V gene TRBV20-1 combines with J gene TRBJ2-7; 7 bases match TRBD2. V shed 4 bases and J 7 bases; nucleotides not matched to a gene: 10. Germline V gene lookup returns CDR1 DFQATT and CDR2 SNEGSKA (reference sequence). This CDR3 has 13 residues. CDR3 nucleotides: TGCAGTGCTAACCTAGCGGCCGATGGGGAGCAGTACTTC. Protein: CSANLAADGEQYF.

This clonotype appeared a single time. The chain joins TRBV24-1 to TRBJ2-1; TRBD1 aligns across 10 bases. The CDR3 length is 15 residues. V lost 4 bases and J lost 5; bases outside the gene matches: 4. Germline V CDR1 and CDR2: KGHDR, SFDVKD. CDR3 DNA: TGTGCCACCAGTGAAGGACAGGGGGTGAACAATGAGCAGTTCTTC. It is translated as CATSEGQGVNNEQFF.

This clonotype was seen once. Here the CDR3 DNA reads TGTGCCAGCAGCCAATTGGGTAGCGGGAGAAAAAGGAATGAGCAGTTCTTC. The encoded protein is CASSQLGSGRKRNEQFF. This rearrangement joins TRBV3-1 to TRBJ2-1, with 9 nucleotides matching TRBD2. Germline values: CDR1 LGHDT, CDR2 YNNKEL (reference sequence). This CDR3 region has 17 residues. Losses at the gene ends were 2 bases for V and 7 bases for J; bases not matched to a gene: 12.